This T cell receptor beta chain comes out of a study of radiation and T cells in renal cell carcinoma. Profiled with immunoSEQ multiplex PCR; TCRdb holds only in-frame clones, not every one. The sample holds roughly 49,000 clones; 80% are singletons and the top ten take around 30%. Time point denoted: blood 2 weeks post-SBRT. The treatment is: 15 Gy SBRT to primary tumor, nephrectomy 4 weeks later. Serial blood draws occurred at baseline and 2 and 4 weeks post-SBRT. This sample comprised blood, obtained from a patient whose treatment included radiotherapy and nephrectomy. The clonotype comes from a woman aged 70-85 years with renal cell carcinoma.

In nucleotides, the CDR3 is TGTGCCAGCAGTGAATACGGGACAGACTATGGCTACACCTTC. Translated, it gives CASSEYGTDYGYTF. The rearrangement links TRBV25-1 to TRBJ1-2; 7 bases are shared with TRBD1. The germline V gene has CDR1 MGHDK and CDR2 SYGVNS. This CDR3 is 14 amino acids long. After removal of 0 bases from V and 3 bases from J, the junction contained 1 base not matched to a gene.